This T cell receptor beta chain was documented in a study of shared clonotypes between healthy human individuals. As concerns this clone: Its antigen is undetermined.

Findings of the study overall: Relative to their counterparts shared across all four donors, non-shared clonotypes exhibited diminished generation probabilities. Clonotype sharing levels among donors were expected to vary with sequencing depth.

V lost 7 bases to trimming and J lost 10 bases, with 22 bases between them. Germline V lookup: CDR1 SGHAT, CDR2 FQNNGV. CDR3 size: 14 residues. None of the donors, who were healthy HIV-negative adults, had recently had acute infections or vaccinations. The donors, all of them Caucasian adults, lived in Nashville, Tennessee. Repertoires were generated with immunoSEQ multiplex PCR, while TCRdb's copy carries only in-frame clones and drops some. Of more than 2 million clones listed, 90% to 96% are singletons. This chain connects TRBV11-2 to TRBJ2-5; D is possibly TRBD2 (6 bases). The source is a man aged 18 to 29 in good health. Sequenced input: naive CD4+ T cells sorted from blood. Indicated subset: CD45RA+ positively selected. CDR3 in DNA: TGTGCCAGCACCCGGGACTTCGTCCCTGGAATCCAGTACTTC. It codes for CASTRDFVPGIQYF.